The text below deals with one TCR beta chain. Its antigen is as yet unknown. The sample originates from a study of T cell clonotyping in hematopoietic cell transplantation. Turning to the study itself: Recipients' pretransplant samples followed cytoreduction.

Method: immunoSEQ multiplex PCR; TCRdb's copy keeps in-frame clones and lacks some. Among about 45,000 clones, roughly 85% were seen once, and the ten largest hold roughly 5.5%. General observations from the study: CD4 and CD8 repertoire contributions could not be separated without sorting. Graft donor and pretransplant recipient Inverse Simpson Index values predicted broader posttransplant TCR diversity.

Time point given: recipient sample about 28 days before transplant, after cytoreduction. Sequenced material: peripheral blood mononuclear cells, taken before stem cell transplant. The source is a man between 60 and 70 years old with myelodysplastic syndrome. Some clones in this sample may be carry-over from other donors' samples.

CDR3 sequence: CAWTYGGGPQETQYF. CDR3 DNA: TGTGCCTGGACGTATGGCGGGGGGCCCCAAGAGACCCAGTACTTC. This rearrangement joins TRBV30 to TRBJ2-5; 8 bases align to TRBD2. This CDR3 has 15 amino acids. Losses at the gene ends were 4 bases for V and 1 base for J; bases not matched to a gene: 8. CDR1 is GTSNPN, CDR2 SVGIG, per germline (reference sequence).